This T cell receptor beta chain came from a study of blood T cell repertoires in COVID-19. Study-level information: Researchers got acute and convalescent COVID-19 samples from the United States, Italy and Spain. T cells, B-cell-depleted T cells, or PBMCs provided the cDNA or gDNA that served as material.

The CDR3 has 13 amino acids. V lost 3 bases to trimming and J lost 4 bases, with 8 bases between them. CDR1 KGHSH and CDR2 LQKENI come from the germline V gene. TCRdb's table, derived via immunoSEQ multiplex PCR, lists solely in-frame clones and lacks some. This sample has more than 200,000 clones; 80% to 90% occur once, and the top ten carry approximately 6%. This clone was counted once. This receptor was obtained from a man at least 80 years old with acute or convalescent COVID-19. V gene TRBV18 combines with J gene TRBJ2-3; D uncertain. The sequenced material came from peripheral blood. In nucleotides, the CDR3 is TGTGCCAGCTCACCGTCGGTTGCAGATACGCAGTATTTT. Its protein product is CASSPSVADTQYF. The whole variable domain, filled in from reference TRBV18 and TRBJ2-3, reads NAGVMQNPRHLVRRRGQEARLRCSPMKGHSHVYWYRQLPEEGLKFMVYLQKENIIDESGMPKERFSAEFPKEGPSILRIQQVVRGDSAAYFCASSPSVADTQYFGPGTRLTVL.